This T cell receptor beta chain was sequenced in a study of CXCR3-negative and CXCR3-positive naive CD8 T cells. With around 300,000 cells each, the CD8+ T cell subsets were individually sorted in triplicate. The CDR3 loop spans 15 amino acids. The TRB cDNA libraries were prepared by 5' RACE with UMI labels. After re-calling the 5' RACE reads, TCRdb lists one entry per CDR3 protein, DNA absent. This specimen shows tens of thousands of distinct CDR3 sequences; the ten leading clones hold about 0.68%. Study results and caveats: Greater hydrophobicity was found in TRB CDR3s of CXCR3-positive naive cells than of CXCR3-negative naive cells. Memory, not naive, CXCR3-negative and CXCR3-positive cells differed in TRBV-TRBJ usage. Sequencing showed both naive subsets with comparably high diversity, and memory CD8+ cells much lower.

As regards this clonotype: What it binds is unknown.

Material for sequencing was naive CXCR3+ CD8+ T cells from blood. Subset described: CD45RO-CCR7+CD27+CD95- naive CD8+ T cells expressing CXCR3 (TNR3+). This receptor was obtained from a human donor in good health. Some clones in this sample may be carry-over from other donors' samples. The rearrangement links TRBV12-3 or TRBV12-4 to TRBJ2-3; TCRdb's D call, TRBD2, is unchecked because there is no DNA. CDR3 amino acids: CASSPTTSWVGTQYF.